This TCR beta chain was observed in a study of pediatric ulcerative colitis. On the study more broadly: Disease was pancolitis in 7 or 8 and left-sided in two, histology-confirmed.

Up to 500,000 reads were sequenced per sample. Here immunoSEQ multiplex PCR was the method, and the copy in TCRdb shows in-frame clones only, minus some. In the table there are tens of thousands of clones, about 80% of which are singletons. V was pared by 0 bases and J by 7 bases, with 7 bases between. This CDR3 has 13 amino acids. Per germline, CDR1 SGHKS and CDR2 YYEKEE (reference sequence). Rectal tissue came from one to two pinch biopsies taken at colonoscopy. This clone has a single count. The receptor was derived from a boy aged 5-17 years with moderate ulcerative colitis. The gene calls are TRBV5-5 and TRBJ1-4; D gene unclear. What was sequenced was gut tissue. For the CDR3, the DNA is TGTGCCAGCAGCTTGGGGGGTGCTGAAAAACTGTTTTTT. Its protein product is CASSLGGAEKLFF.